This T cell receptor (beta chain) was identified in a study of cytomegalovirus exposure and HLA in healthy donors. Whole-study findings and limits: Accurate HLA-A and HLA-B prediction from TCR beta sequences was reported for most subjects.

V lost 6 bases, J lost 8 bases, and 13 bases lay in between. The CDR3 is 12 residues long. Germline V gene sequence: CDR1 LNHNV, CDR2 YYDKDF (reference sequence). A remark on this clone: The antigen remains undetermined.

Vbeta (60) and Jbeta (13) primers were used in the PCR. TCRdb's copy holds only in-frame clones and misses some; the assay was immunoSEQ multiplex PCR. Seen here are some 140,000 clones, about 80% observed once, and the top ten hold around 3.6%. The chain uses TRBV15 and TRBJ1-2, with D possibly matching TRBD1 (5 bases). The sequence came from a woman between 35 and 50 years old in good health and CMV-seronegative. The specimen was PBMCs. CDR3 nucleotide sequence: TGTGCCACCAGTGTGGGGGGAAACGGCTACACCTTC. As protein: CATSVGGNGYTF.